The TCR beta chain under discussion was sequenced for a study of PD-1 blockade in mismatch repair-deficient tumors. Study-wide context: Enrolled 2013-2016, patients had progressing, pretreated mismatch repair-deficient cancers of around 12 types.

Findings of the study overall: Rapid post-treatment expansion, then contraction, generally preceding radiologic response, marked tumor-resident clones.

Notes on this clone: Its antigen remains unidentified.

Mismatch repair deficiency was confirmed in all patients, by PCR or immunohistochemistry. A few pembrolizumab responders had their TCRs sequenced. The CDR3 sequence is 14 residues long. V dropped 2 bases and J dropped 0; count of bases not matched to a gene: 2. Germline-derived CDR1 and CDR2 are SGHNT and YYREEE (reference sequence). Sequencing used immunoSEQ multiplex PCR; TCRdb keeps in-frame clones, though not all of them. This table holds about 49,000 clones, 77% found once. The TCR was taken from an adult with mismatch repair-deficient cancer. The sequencing used PBMCs, collected before pembrolizumab treatment. V gene TRBV5-4 combines with J gene TRBJ2-7; 7 positions agree with TRBD1. This chain's CDR3 is CASSLQGSSYEQYF. For the CDR3, the DNA is TGTGCCAGCAGCTTACAGGGGTCCTCCTACGAGCAGTACTTC.